Below are 15 T cell receptor beta chains sequenced from a single sample in a study of PD-L1 blockade in urothelial cancer. Sequencing used immunoSEQ multiplex PCR; TCRdb keeps in-frame clones, though not all of them. The table has 70,000 to 90,000 clones, approximately 87% seen once. Indicated time point: pretreatment peripheral blood. Sequenced material: PBMCs, taken around atezolizumab (anti-PD-L1) treatment. The receptor source for this set is a man aged 55-75 years with urothelial cancer.

This chain links TRBV29-1 with TRBJ1-1; TRBD1 might be the D (5 bases). Germline-derived CDR1 and CDR2 are SQVTM and ANQGSEA. This CDR3 is built from 13 residues. The V end lost 6 bases, the J end lost 2 bases, and 13 bases lay between the germline ends. The CDR3 nucleotides are TGCAGCGTGGGGCTCGAGACTAACACTGAAGCTTTCTTT. Translating gives CSVGLETNTEAFF.

This clone was recorded many times. V usage is TRBV11-3 and J usage is TRBJ1-1, with 8 bases fitting TRBD1. V trimming: 6 bases; J trimming: 4 bases; junction bases outside the gene matches: 7. Per the germline V gene, CDR1 is SGHNT and CDR2 is YENEEA. This CDR3 has 14 residues. In DNA, the CDR3 is TGTGCCAGCAGTATCGGACAGGGTAGCACTGAAGCTTTCTTT. Translation gives CASSIGQGSTEAFF.

This clone has a single count. The V and J genes are TRBV7-9 and TRBJ2-7, with a possible D match to TRBD1 (5 bases). In germline, CDR1 is SEHNR, CDR2 FQNEAQ (reference sequence). The CDR3 covers 15 residues. V was trimmed by 0 bases and J by 4 bases, leaving 13 bases between them. CDR3 bases: TGTGCCAGCAGCTTAGCGGGGCCGGCCCCATACGAGCAGTACTTC. This sequence encodes CASSLAGPAPYEQYF. The variable domain in full, completed from reference TRBV7-9 and TRBJ2-7, reads DTGVSQNPRHKITKRGQNVTFRCDPISEHNRLYWYRQTLGQGPEFLTYFQNEAQLEKSRLLSDRFSAERPKGSFSTLEIQRTEQGDSAMYLCASSLAGPAPYEQYFGPGTRLTVT.

DNA for the CDR3: TGTGCCAGCAGTAAGAGCGGGGGGGCCTCCTACGAGCAGTACTTC. Translating it yields CASSKSGGASYEQYF. This rearrangement joins TRBV6-5 to TRBJ2-7; 10 bases line up with TRBD2. Losses at the gene ends were 5 bases for V and 0 bases for J; bases not matched to a gene: 4. The CDR3 has 15 amino acids. Germline CDR1 is MNHEY and CDR2 is SVGAGI.

The V call is TRBV6-1, the J call TRBJ1-1; TRBD1 matches at 7 bases. Germline V CDR1 and CDR2: MNHNS, SASEGT. This CDR3 region has 15 residues. V trimming: 3 bases; J trimming: 4 bases; junction bases outside the gene matches: 8. The DNA for the CDR3 is TGTGCCAGCAGTGAGAACGAGGACAGGCGCACTGAAGCTTTCTTT. This gives the protein CASSENEDRRTEAFF.

This clone has only a few counts. V is TRBV7-2 and J is TRBJ1-1; 7 bases line up with TRBD1. The CDR3 runs 12 residues. With 2 bases clipped from V and 7 bases from J, the junction kept 1 base outside the gene matches. CDR1 SGHTA and CDR2 FQGNSA come from the germline V gene. The CDR3 is CASSLQGDEAFF. Here the CDR3 DNA reads TGTGCCAGCAGCTTACAGGGGGATGAAGCTTTCTTT.

The chain links TRBV7-9 to TRBJ1-4; TRBD1 might be the D (6 bases). Per germline, CDR1 SEHNR and CDR2 FQNEAQ (reference sequence). Between the trimmed V and J ends, which lost 5 bases and 8 bases, there was a span of 15 bases. The CDR3 loop spans 14 amino acids. DNA of the CDR3: TGTGCCAGCAGCGCCCCAGGGGTGGGAGAAAAACTGTTTTTT. The encoded protein is CASSAPGVGEKLFF. Full variable domain (remainder filled in from reference TRBV7-9 and TRBJ1-4): DTGVSQNPRHKITKRGQNVTFRCDPISEHNRLYWYRQTLGQGPEFLTYFQNEAQLEKSRLLSDRFSAERPKGSFSTLEIQRTEQGDSAMYLCASSAPGVGEKLFFGSGTQLSVL.

The CDR3 bases are TGTGCCAGCAGCTTAGTTCGAGGGTCTGGGGCCAACGTCCTGACTTTC. It codes for CASSLVRGSGANVLTF. V and J are TRBV7-9 and TRBJ2-6, with a possible D match to TRBD2 (5 bases). The CDR3 loop spans 16 amino acids. Looked up from germline, CDR1 is SEHNR and CDR2 is FQNEAQ (reference sequence). Trimming took 1 base from V and 1 from J, leaving 8 bases between them. Full variable domain (rest looked up from reference TRBV7-9 and TRBJ2-6): DTGVSQNPRHKITKRGQNVTFRCDPISEHNRLYWYRQTLGQGPEFLTYFQNEAQLEKSRLLSDRFSAERPKGSFSTLEIQRTEQGDSAMYLCASSLVRGSGANVLTFGAGSRLTVL.

V is TRBV2 and J is TRBJ1-2; 7 bases are shared with TRBD1. Germline V lookup: CDR1 SNHLY, CDR2 FYNNEI. The CDR3 length is 14 residues. J gave up 5 bases and V 6 bases, and 9 bases lay outside the gene matches. CDR3 in amino acids: CASSGDGQAYGYTF. The DNA for the CDR3 is TGTGCCAGCAGCGGAGACGGACAGGCATATGGCTACACCTTC.

V gene TRBV7-2 combines with J gene TRBJ2-7; no definite D call. V was trimmed by 5 bases and J by 3 bases, leaving 5 bases between them. Germline CDR1 is SGHTA and CDR2 is FQGNSA. The CDR3 is 11 residues long. The CDR3 nucleotides are TGTGCCAGCAGCACATACTACGAGCAGTACTTC. Protein: CASSTYYEQYF.

The chain joins TRBV30 to TRBJ1-2; D is unclear. CDR3 size: 11 residues. V lost 2 bases and J lost 8, with 9 bases in between. Germline-derived CDR1 and CDR2 are GTSNPN and SVGIG (reference sequence). The CDR3 is CAWSTLMGYTF. The CDR3 coding sequence is TGTGCCTGGAGTACTTTAATGGGCTACACCTTC.

The chain is built from TRBV6-1 and TRBJ1-4, with D perhaps TRBD1 (6 bases). The CDR3 has 17 residues. Trimming stripped 3 bases from V and 0 bases from J, with 14 bases between. Germline V gene data show CDR1 as MNHNS and CDR2 as SASEGT. The DNA for the CDR3 is TGTGCCAGCAGTGACAAAGGGAGGGGGACAACTAATGAAAAACTGTTTTTT. It is translated as CASSDKGRGTTNEKLFF.

The chain employs TRBV4-1 and TRBJ1-2; the match to TRBD1 covers 9 bases. Germline V gene data show CDR1 as MGHRA and CDR2 as YSYEKL. V shed 2 bases and J 6 bases; nucleotides not matched to a gene: 10. The CDR3 extends over 16 amino acids. CDR3 region: CASSQPGTGSRHGYTF. The DNA for the CDR3 is TGCGCCAGCAGCCAACCCGGGACAGGGAGTCGTCATGGCTACACCTTC.

As regards this clone: Mismatch with germline at one junction end may stem from a read error. The rearrangement uses TRBV7-7 and TRBJ2-7; 9 bases map to TRBD2. The germline gives CDR1 SSHAT, CDR2 FNYEAQ (reference sequence). This CDR3 is built from 20 residues. Written as DNA, the CDR3 is TGTGCTAGCAGCTTACCCCGACTAGCGGAGGGCGTTTTTGTTTCCTACGAGCAGTACTTC. It yields the protein CASSLPRLAEGVFVSYEQYF.

The chain is built from TRBV7-9 and TRBJ2-1, with D hard to call. CDR1 and CDR2 from the germline V gene are SEHNR and FQNEAQ (reference sequence). Trimming removed 10 bases at V and 7 bases at J, with 11 bases between. This CDR3 is 11 amino acids long. CDR3 loop: CAILLNNEQFF. The CDR3 nucleotides read TGTGCCATCCTACTCAATAATGAGCAGTTCTTC. Supplemented by reference TRBV7-9 and TRBJ2-1, the full variable domain reads DTGVSQNPRHKITKRGQNVTFRCDPISEHNRLYWYRQTLGQGPEFLTYFQNEAQLEKSRLLSDRFSAERPKGSFSTLEIQRTEQGDSAMYLCAILLNNEQFFGPGTRLTVL.